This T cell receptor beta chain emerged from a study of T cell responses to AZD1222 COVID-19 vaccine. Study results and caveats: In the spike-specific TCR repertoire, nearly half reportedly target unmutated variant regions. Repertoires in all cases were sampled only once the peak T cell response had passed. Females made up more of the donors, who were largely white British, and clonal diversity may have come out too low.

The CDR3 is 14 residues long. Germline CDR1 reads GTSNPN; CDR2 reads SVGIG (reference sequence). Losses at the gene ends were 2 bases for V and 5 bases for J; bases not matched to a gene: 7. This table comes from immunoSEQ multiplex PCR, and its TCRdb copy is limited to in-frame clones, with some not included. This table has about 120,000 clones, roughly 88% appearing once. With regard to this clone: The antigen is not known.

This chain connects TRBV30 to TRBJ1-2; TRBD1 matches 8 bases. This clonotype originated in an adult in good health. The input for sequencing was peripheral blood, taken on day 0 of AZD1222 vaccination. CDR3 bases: TGTGCCTGGAGTTCTACAGGGGGAGGGTATGGCTACACCTTC. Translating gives CAWSSTGGGYGYTF.